A single count supports the clone carrying this TCR beta chain. The target antigen is unknown. The CDR3 covers 16 residues. Trimming pared 1 base from V and 1 base from J, leaving 13 bases between. The germline CDR1 and CDR2 sequences are SEHNR and FQNEAQ (reference sequence). This entry belongs to a study of chemoradiotherapy in HPV16-positive cancers. The study's findings and limits: Non-HPV-specific T cells did not expand in tumors during treatment, whereas candidate HPV-specific clones and E7-related motifs did. Better recurrence-free survival went with HPV-responsive T-cell expansion in HPV16-positive patients.

TCRdb's copy holds only in-frame clones and misses some; the assay was immunoSEQ multiplex PCR. Of fewer than 3,500 clones in the sample, about 85% were seen once. This TCR derives from a human donor with HPV-associated anogenital cancer. The source material was tumor tissue, sampled from a patient who underwent chemoradiotherapy. V is TRBV7-9 and J is TRBJ1-2; weak D call: TRBD1 (5 bases). CDR3 coding DNA: TGTGCCAGCAGCTTAGGGTCCCAGGGAAATAACTATGGCTACACCTTC. This encodes CASSLGSQGNNYGYTF.